These T cell receptor beta chains were read from a single sample in a study of blood T cell repertoires in COVID-19. TCRdb's table, derived via immunoSEQ multiplex PCR, lists solely in-frame clones and lacks some. The sample has about 370,000 clones; about 90% are singletons. Input material: peripheral blood. The receptor set was obtained from a woman aged 25-40 years with COVID-19, enrolled during active disease. The CDR3 runs from the conserved cysteine through the conserved F or W. The order of the fields is clone size, D gene, J gene, V gene, CDR3 protein, CDR3 DNA. A D gene is named only where the DNA matches it firmly. The size field is filled for only some rows; it gives once, few, many or a size class.

>.|.|TRBJ2-3|TRBV5-1
CASSSTDTQYF
TGCGCCAGCAGCTCTACAGATACGCAGTATTTT
>.|TRBD1|TRBJ2-2|TRBV3-1/TRBV3-2
CASSQDRRTGGTGELFF
TGTGCCAGCAGCCAAGATCGGAGGACAGGGGGCACCGGGGAGCTGTTTTTT
>.|TRBD1|TRBJ2-1|TRBV18
CASSPPRDRDGNEQFF
TGTGCCAGCTCACCACCCCGGGACAGGGATGGCAATGAGCAGTTCTTC
>.|TRBD1|TRBJ2-5|TRBV9
CASSVITGAKETQYF
TGTGCCAGCAGCGTAATAACAGGGGCCAAAGAGACCCAGTACTTC
>once|TRBD1|TRBJ1-4|TRBV7-8
CASSFSSGGTNEKLFF
TGTGCCAGCAGCTTCAGCTCAGGGGGCACTAATGAAAAACTGTTTTTT
>.|TRBD1|TRBJ2-1|TRBV7-9
CASSLGTGTYNEQFF
TGTGCCAGCAGCTTAGGGACAGGGACCTACAATGAGCAGTTCTTC
>.|.|TRBJ2-1|TRBV21-1
CASSIPGLAGHNEQFF
TGTGCCAGCAGCATCCCGGGACTAGCTGGCCACAATGAGCAGTTCTTC
>once|.|TRBJ2-7|TRBV11-2
CASSLLDSYEQYF
TGTGCCAGCAGCTTACTCGACAGTTACGAGCAGTACTTC
>few|.|TRBJ1-2|TRBV7-9
CASSWRGAPGYTF
TGTGCCAGCAGCTGGCGGGGGGCGCCCGGCTACACCTTC
>.|TRBD1|TRBJ1-5|TRBV18
CASSLGQGANQPQHF
TGTGCCAGCTCCCTAGGACAGGGGGCAAATCAGCCCCAGCATTTT
>once|TRBD1|TRBJ1-5|TRBV19
CASSIVEGQGGQPQHF
TGTGCCAGTAGTATAGTAGAGGGACAGGGAGGGCAGCCCCAGCATTTT
>.|.|TRBJ2-2|TRBV5-1
CASSLRQGGNTGELFF
TGCGCCAGCAGCCTTAGACAGGGAGGGAACACCGGGGAGCTGTTTTTT
>.|TRBD1|TRBJ1-2|TRBV28
CASSFRDRGGYTF
TGTGCCAGCAGTTTTAGGGACAGGGGTGGCTACACCTTC
>.|.|TRBJ2-7|TRBV19
CASSIGGSLAYEQYF
TGTGCCAGTAGTATAGGAGGCAGCTTGGCCTACGAGCAGTACTTC
>.|TRBD2|TRBJ2-3|TRBV27
CASSLSSGKADTQYF
TGTGCCAGCAGTTTATCTAGCGGGAAGGCAGATACGCAGTATTTT
>.|.|TRBJ2-7|TRBV30
CAWSVPWRSSYEQYF
TGTGCCTGGAGTGTACCATGGAGGAGCTCCTACGAGCAGTACTTC
>.|TRBD1|TRBJ2-1|TRBV4-3
CASSQEQGWNEQFF
TGCGCCAGCAGCCAAGAACAGGGGTGGAATGAGCAGTTCTTC
>.|TRBD1|TRBJ1-3|TRBV19
CASSPTGGPGNTIYF
TGTGCCAGTAGTCCCACAGGGGGCCCAGGAAACACCATATATTTT
>.|TRBD1|TRBJ2-5|TRBV11-2
CASSLGGTGVETQYF
TGTGCCAGCAGCTTAGGGGGGACAGGAGTTGAGACCCAGTACTTC
>once|.|TRBJ1-5|TRBV29-1
CSVGSGRNQPQHF
TGCAGCGTTGGGTCAGGGCGCAATCAGCCCCAGCATTTT
>.|.|TRBJ2-2|TRBV7-6
CASESIGGFAGELFF
TGTGCCAGCGAATCAATAGGGGGTTTTGCCGGGGAGCTGTTTTTT
>.|.|TRBJ1-4|TRBV5-1
CASSAGTGVTNEKLFF
TGCGCCAGCAGCGCCGGGACGGGGGTCACTAATGAAAAACTGTTTTTT